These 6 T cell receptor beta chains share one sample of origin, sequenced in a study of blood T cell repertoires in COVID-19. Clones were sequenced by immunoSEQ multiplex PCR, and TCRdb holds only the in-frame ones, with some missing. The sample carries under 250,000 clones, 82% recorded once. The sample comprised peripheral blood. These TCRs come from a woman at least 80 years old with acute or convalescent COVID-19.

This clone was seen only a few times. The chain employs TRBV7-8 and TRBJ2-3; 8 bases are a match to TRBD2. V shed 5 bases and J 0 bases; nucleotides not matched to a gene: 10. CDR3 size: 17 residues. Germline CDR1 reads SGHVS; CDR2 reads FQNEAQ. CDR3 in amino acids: CASSQGGAGESTDTQYF. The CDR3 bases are TGTGCCAGCAGCCAGGGCGGAGCGGGGGAGAGCACAGATACGCAGTATTTT.

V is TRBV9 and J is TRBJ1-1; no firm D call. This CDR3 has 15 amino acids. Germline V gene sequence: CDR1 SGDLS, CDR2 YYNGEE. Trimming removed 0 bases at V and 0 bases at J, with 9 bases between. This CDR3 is CASSVDPVMNTEAFF. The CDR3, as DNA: TGTGCCAGCAGCGTAGACCCAGTTATGAACACTGAAGCTTTCTTT.

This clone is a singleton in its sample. Here the CDR3 DNA reads TGTGCCAGCAGTTACGGGGGGGCGCGTACAGATACGCAGTATTTT. This encodes CASSYGGARTDTQYF. This chain uses TRBV6-5 with TRBJ2-3, with D possibly TRBD2 on 7 matching bases. Germline V gene sequence: CDR1 MNHEY, CDR2 SVGAGI. V shed 2 bases and J shed 3 bases, with 12 bases lying between them. The CDR3 is 15 amino acids.

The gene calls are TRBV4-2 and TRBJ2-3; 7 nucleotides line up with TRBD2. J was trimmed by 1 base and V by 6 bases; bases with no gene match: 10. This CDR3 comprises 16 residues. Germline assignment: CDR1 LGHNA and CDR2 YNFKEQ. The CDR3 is CASRDSSSGGTDTQYF. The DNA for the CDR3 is TGTGCCAGCAGGGATTCTTCGAGCGGGGGCACAGATACGCAGTATTTT.

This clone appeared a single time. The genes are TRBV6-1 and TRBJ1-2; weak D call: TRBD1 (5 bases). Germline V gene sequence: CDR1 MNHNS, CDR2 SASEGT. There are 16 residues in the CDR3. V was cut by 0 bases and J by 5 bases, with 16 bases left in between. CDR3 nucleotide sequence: TGTGCCAGCAGTGAAGCGGGGCAGGGCCTACAGTATGGCTACACCTTC. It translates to CASSEAGQGLQYGYTF.

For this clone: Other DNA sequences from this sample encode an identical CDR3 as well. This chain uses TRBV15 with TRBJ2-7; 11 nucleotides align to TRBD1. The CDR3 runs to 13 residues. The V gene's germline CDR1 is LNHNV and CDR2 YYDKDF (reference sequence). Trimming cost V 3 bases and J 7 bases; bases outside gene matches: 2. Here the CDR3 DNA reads TGTGCCACCAGCAGGGACAGGGGGCGAGAGCAGTACTTC. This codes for CATSRDRGREQYF.